These 10 T cell receptor beta chains were sequenced from one sample in a study of CD8 T cells in Susac syndrome. The authors reverse transcribed 0.5 to 1 ug RNA with random hexamers. TCRdb redid the calling of the immunoSEQ multiplex PCR reads with MiXCR, one entry per CDR3 protein. The top ten hold 0.095% to 0.15% of the sample, which has about 120,000 distinct CDR3 sequences, approximately 94% seen once. The specimen was CD4+ T cells from PBMCs. All receptors derive from a human donor with multiple sclerosis.

This clonotype was seen only once. CDR3 DNA: TGTGCCAGCAGTCCTAATCCGCGGGAGACCCAGTACTTC. Its protein product is CASSPNPRETQYF. The chain combines TRBV27 with TRBJ2-5; D is unresolved. Trimming removed 5 bases at V and 5 bases at J, with 12 bases between. The CDR3 has 13 residues. Germline CDR1 MNHEY, CDR2 SMNVEV (reference sequence).

The chain has TRBV30 and TRBJ2-1, with 10 bases aligning to TRBD2. After removal of 3 bases from V and 8 bases from J, the junction contained 10 bases not matched to a gene. The CDR3 totals 15 residues. Germline-derived CDR1 and CDR2 are GTSNPN and SVGIG (reference sequence). The CDR3 region is CAWRTSGTHLDEQFF. The CDR3 region has the DNA TGTGCCTGGAGAACTAGCGGGACCCACCTCGATGAGCAGTTCTTC.

This chain links TRBV18 with TRBJ1-1, with 9 bases matching TRBD1. The CDR3 sequence is 14 residues long. V gave up 5 bases and J gave up 11 bases; unmatched junction bases: 12. The V gene's germline CDR1 is KGHSH and CDR2 LQKENI. CDR3 DNA: TGTGCCAGCTCAATACAGGGGGCCCAGAGGAAGGCTTTCTTT. Translation gives CASSIQGAQRKAFF. Full variable domain (missing parts from reference TRBV18 and TRBJ1-1): NAGVMQNPRHLVRRRGQEARLRCSPMKGHSHVYWYRQLPEEGLKFMVYLQKENIIDESGMPKERFSAEFPKEGPSILRIQQVVRGDSAAYFCASSIQGAQRKAFFGQGTRLTVV.

V is TRBV5-1 and J is TRBJ2-1; possibly TRBD2 for D (5 bases). This CDR3 is built from 13 residues. CDR1 and CDR2 from the germline V gene are SGHRS and YFSETQ. Trimming took 0 bases from V and 6 from J, leaving 7 bases between them. This CDR3 is CASSLGTSNEQFF. The CDR3 bases are TGCGCCAGCAGCTTGGGGACTTCCAATGAGCAGTTCTTC. The full variable domain, with the rest looked up from reference TRBV5-1 and TRBJ2-1, is KAGVTQTPRYLIKTRGQQVTLSCSPISGHRSVSWYQQTPGQGLQFLFEYFSETQRNKGNFPGRFSGRQFSNSRSEMNVSTLELGDSALYLCASSLGTSNEQFFGPGTRLTVL.

This clonotype appeared a single time. This chain joins TRBV5-6 and TRBJ1-1, with D unclear. V lost 2 bases and J 11 bases, leaving 19 bases between the germline ends. The CDR3 length is 14 residues. Germline CDR1 SGHDT, CDR2 YYEEEE. The CDR3 here is CASSLKPDGFGAFF. Here the CDR3 DNA reads TGTGCCAGCAGCTTAAAACCGGACGGCTTTGGGGCTTTCTTT.

The rearrangement links TRBV7-9 to TRBJ2-7, with 10 bases fitting TRBD1. Germline CDR1 is SEHNR and CDR2 is FQNEAQ (reference sequence). The CDR3 covers 16 residues. V was clipped by 5 bases and J by 3 bases; unmatched bases: 10. CDR3 region: CASSTYGTGDFYEQYF. CDR3 bases: TGTGCCAGCAGCACCTATGGGACAGGGGATTTCTACGAGCAGTACTTC.

The chain is built from TRBV7-6 and TRBJ2-3; 10 positions match TRBD1. The CDR3 extends over 16 amino acids. Germline assignment: CDR1 SGHVS and CDR2 FNYEAQ. V lost 1 base, J lost 11 bases, and 12 bases stayed unmatched. The CDR3: CASSLGVSGQGLEQYF. The CDR3 DNA follows: TGTGCCAGCAGCTTAGGAGTGTCGGGACAGGGGCTGGAGCAGTATTTT.

The gene calls are TRBV9 and TRBJ1-3; no definite D call. This CDR3 has 15 residues. Looked up from germline, CDR1 is SGDLS and CDR2 is YYNGEE. Trimming shortened V by 3 bases and J by 4 bases, and 14 bases separated the two germline ends. The CDR3 spells CASSDNREKGNTIYF. CDR3 bases: TGTGCCAGCAGCGATAACCGGGAAAAGGGAAACACCATATATTTT. The variable domain in full, with the rest retrieved from reference TRBV9 and TRBJ1-3, is DSGVTQTPKHLITATGQRVTLRCSPRSGDLSVYWYQQSLDQGLQFLIQYYNGEERAKGNILERFSAQQFPDLHSELNLSSLELGDSALYFCASSDNREKGNTIYFGEGSWLTVV.

This chain connects TRBV11-2 to TRBJ2-7; no definite D call. Germline V gene data show CDR1 as SGHAT and CDR2 as FQNNGV. Trimming stripped 4 bases from V and 2 bases from J, with 18 bases between. The CDR3 covers 16 residues. CDR3 loop: CASSSFKIGRTYEQYF. The DNA for the CDR3 is TGTGCCAGCAGCTCGTTTAAAATAGGGCGGACCTACGAGCAGTACTTC.

The rearrangement uses TRBV18 and TRBJ1-3; D gene unclear. The length of the CDR3 is 14 residues. V shed 4 bases and J shed 0 bases, with 7 bases lying between them. CDR1 is KGHSH, CDR2 LQKENI, per germline. The CDR3 nucleotides read TGTGCCAGCTCACAGGAGGACTCTGGAAACACCATATATTTT. Protein: CASSQEDSGNTIYF.